This T cell receptor (beta chain) comes out of a study of response to subunit inactivated influenza vaccine. In TCRdb, the RT-PCR reads were re-called with MiXCR into one record per CDR3 protein. This table holds approximately 500,000 distinct CDR3 sequences, over 10% found once. The CDR3 runs to 16 residues. Losses at the gene ends were 7 bases for V and 0 bases for J; bases not matched to a gene: 13. Germline CDR1 reads SQVTM; CDR2 reads ANQGSEA. Whole-study results and caveats: Each seasonal flu vaccination may recruit only limited new T cells, authors suggested.

Many counts were recorded for this clonotype. The antigen is undetermined. The source of this sequence is a man over 45 who received an inactivated influenza vaccine. V is TRBV29-1 and J is TRBJ1-1, with 8 bases matching TRBD1. The sequences come from PBMCs from blood, collected 45 days after vaccination. Here the CDR3 DNA reads TGCAGCGCCGTTCCCGGGACAGGCTTTATGAACACTGAAGCTTTCTTT. It specifies CSAVPGTGFMNTEAFF. Combining the CDR3 with reference TRBV29-1 and TRBJ1-1 gives the whole variable domain SAVISQKPSRDICQRGTSLTIQCQVDSQVTMMFWYRQQPGQSLTLIATANQGSEATYESGFVIDKFPISRPNLTFSTLTVSNMSPEDSSIYLCSAVPGTGFMNTEAFFGQGTRLTVV.